This T cell receptor beta chain emerged from a study of T-cell memory formation after mild COVID-19. Notes on the study in general: Later expanders leaned toward CD4+, whereas clones contracting from day 15 to 85 were balanced CD4/CD8. Day 37-peaking second-wave clones had unconfirmed SARS-CoV-2 specificity.

This clonotype was seen only a few times. Its antigen is not identified. From the 5' RACE reads, TCRdb called clonotypes with MiXCR, one entry per CDR3 protein. The top ten hold about an eighth of the sample, which has 400,000 or so distinct CDR3 sequences, approximately 21% seen once. This TCR derives from an adult woman who had mild COVID-19 (a few samples of this study predate the infection). Cell type and time point are not known. Sequencing was carried out using PBMCs or a T cell subset sorted from them (not recorded which).

The CDR3 bases are TGTGCCAGCAGCCCGGGACAGGGAAAGGCTGGCTACACCTTC. It codes for CASSPGQGKAGYTF. V usage is TRBV5-4 and J usage is TRBJ1-2; 9 bases are shared with TRBD1. CDR3 length equals 14 residues. From germline, CDR1 is SGHNT and CDR2 YYREEE (reference sequence). V was clipped by 4 bases and J by 7 bases; unmatched bases: 8.